The 18 T cell receptor beta chains below come from one sample, sequenced in a study of cytomegalovirus exposure and HLA in healthy donors. Assay: immunoSEQ multiplex PCR; the TCRdb copy retains only in-frame clones and omits some. This sample has approximately 240,000 clones, with just over 90% found just once. Sample: PBMCs. The receptors originated from a young woman in good health and CMV-seronegative.

V usage is TRBV13 and J usage is TRBJ2-7; D possibly corresponds to TRBD2 (6 bases). Germline V gene lookup returns CDR1 PRHDT and CDR2 FYEKMQ (reference sequence). The CDR3 has 16 amino acids. The V end was cut by 4 bases, the J end by 3 bases, with 19 bases between. CDR3 coding DNA: TGTGCCAGCAGCTCCGCCGCGGAGGGGCATTTCTACGAGCAGTACTTC. Protein product: CASSSAAEGHFYEQYF.

The chain couples TRBV7-3 to TRBJ2-1, with 10 positions matching TRBD2. V trimming: 3 bases; J trimming: 8 bases; junction bases outside the gene matches: 13. CDR1 is SGHTA, CDR2 FQGTGA, per germline. This CDR3 is 17 amino acids long. The CDR3 nucleotides read TGTGCCAGCAGCTTCTCCGCGAGTCTAGCGGGAGCGTATGAGCAGTTCTTC. As protein: CASSFSASLAGAYEQFF.

This sequence joins TRBV7-9 and TRBJ2-2; TRBD2 matches 8 bases. V lost 5 bases to trimming and J lost 0 bases; unmatched junction nucleotides: 5. Germline V gives CDR1 SEHNR, CDR2 FQNEAQ (reference sequence). The CDR3 totals 16 residues. CDR3 nucleotides: TGTGCCAGCAGCCTACCGGGACTAGCGAACACCGGGGAGCTGTTTTTT. Protein sequence: CASSLPGLANTGELFF.

J is TRBJ1-1 and V is TRBV28; 9 bases match TRBD1. Trimming removed 2 bases from V and 4 bases from J; junction bases left unmatched: 11. Germline-derived CDR1 and CDR2 are MDHEN and SYDVKM. This CDR3 contains 17 residues. This CDR3 reads CASSLGTGLQWSTEAFF. DNA of the CDR3: TGTGCCAGCAGTTTAGGGACAGGGTTGCAATGGAGCACTGAAGCTTTCTTT.

The chain couples TRBV6-5 to TRBJ1-2, with TRBD1 matching over 7 bases. V dropped 6 bases and J dropped 2; count of bases not matched to a gene: 9. CDR1 and CDR2 (germline): MNHEY, SVGAGI. The CDR3 has 15 residues. The DNA of the CDR3 is TGTGCCAGCAGCCCCGGACAGGATTGGAACTATGGCTACACCTTC. This translates into CASSPGQDWNYGYTF.

The chain combines TRBV7-2 with TRBJ2-7; 8 nucleotides line up with TRBD1. Germline CDR1 reads SGHTA; CDR2 reads FQGNSA. J gave up 3 bases and V 1 base, and 2 bases lay outside the gene matches. This CDR3 comprises 14 residues. As DNA, the CDR3 is TGTGCCAGCAGCTTAGTGGACAGGGTCTACGAGCAGTACTTC. Protein product: CASSLVDRVYEQYF.

The rearrangement uses TRBV4-1 and TRBJ1-4, with 7 positions matching TRBD1. J was trimmed by 8 bases and V by 3 bases; bases with no gene match: 3. Germline loops: CDR1 MGHRA, CDR2 YSYEKL. The CDR3 is 13 amino acids. CDR3 in DNA: TGCGCCAGCAGCCAGGCAGGGGGGGAAAAACTGTTTTTT. Its translation: CASSQAGGEKLFF.

The chain uses TRBV4-1 and TRBJ2-1; 13 bases align to TRBD2. The CDR3 runs to 13 residues. Germline loops: CDR1 MGHRA, CDR2 YSYEKL. Trimming took 6 bases from V and 14 from J; bases not matched to a gene: 7. CDR3: CASRGTSGEGKFF. CDR3 nucleotide sequence: TGCGCCAGCAGGGGGACTAGCGGGGAGGGGAAGTTCTTC.

The V gene is TRBV30, the J gene TRBJ1-2, with no clear D. V gave up 3 bases and J gave up 4 bases, with 15 bases separating them. CDR1 and CDR2 from the germline V gene are GTSNPN and SVGIG (reference sequence). The CDR3 consists of 14 residues. CDR3 region: CAWRSFLASYGYTF. The CDR3 region has the DNA TGTGCCTGGAGATCTTTCCTCGCTAGCTATGGCTACACCTTC.

This chain links TRBV5-6 with TRBJ1-5, with a possible D match to TRBD1 (5 bases). Germline-derived CDR1 and CDR2 are SGHDT and YYEEEE. V dropped 3 bases and J dropped 1 base, with 8 bases sitting between them. This CDR3 is built from 14 residues. The CDR3 here is CASSSGGSNQPQHF. DNA of the CDR3: TGTGCCAGCAGCTCCGGGGGAAGCAATCAGCCCCAGCATTTT.

The chain links TRBV4-1 to TRBJ1-1; a weak D match, TRBD1 (6 bases). The CDR3 consists of 15 residues. In germline, CDR1 is MGHRA, CDR2 YSYEKL. Trimming removed 0 bases from V and 6 bases from J, with 14 bases in between. For the CDR3, the DNA is TGCGCCAGCAGCCAAGAACAACAGGGTAACGCTGAAGCTTTCTTT. Its protein is CASSQEQQGNAEAFF.

DNA of the CDR3: TGTGCCAGCAGCTTAGGGGGACAGGGTGATCAGCCCCAGCATTTT. This gives the protein CASSLGGQGDQPQHF. The chain combines TRBV11-2 with TRBJ1-5; TRBD1 aligns across 9 bases. The CDR3 length is 15 residues. Germline lookup yields CDR1 SGHAT and CDR2 FQNNGV. V dropped 1 base and J dropped 5; count of bases not matched to a gene: 3.

The genes are TRBV5-1 and TRBJ2-1, with 7 bases matching TRBD2. The V segment lost 0 bases and the J segment 6 bases; nucleotides outside the gene matches: 3. The germline gives CDR1 SGHRS, CDR2 YFSETQ. CDR3 length: 14 amino acids. Here the CDR3 reads CASSLAAGCNEQFF. CDR3 nucleotide sequence: TGCGCCAGCAGCTTGGCAGCGGGATGCAATGAGCAGTTCTTC.

The chain recombines TRBV4-1 with TRBJ2-5; 8 bases align to TRBD2. V shed 4 bases and J 2 bases; nucleotides not matched to a gene: 12. In germline, CDR1 is MGHRA, CDR2 YSYEKL. The CDR3 runs 17 residues. CDR3 loop: CASSRPRVAGGQETQYF. CDR3 bases: TGCGCCAGCAGCCGTCCCCGGGTTGCGGGAGGACAAGAGACCCAGTACTTC.

V is TRBV10-2 and J is TRBJ2-1; 9 nucleotides align to TRBD1. The trim removed 4 bases at V and 3 bases at J, leaving 7 bases unmatched. The CDR3 runs to 16 residues. The germline V gene has CDR1 WSHSY and CDR2 SAAADI. The CDR3 DNA is TGCGCCAGCAGTGTTAACCGGGACAGGGTCTACAATGAGCAGTTCTTC. This translates into CASSVNRDRVYNEQFF.

The chain couples TRBV27 to TRBJ1-4; D may be TRBD1 (5 bases). The V gene's germline CDR1 is MNHEY and CDR2 SMNVEV (reference sequence). This CDR3 has 15 residues. V was clipped by 2 bases and J by 3 bases, with 10 bases between them. The CDR3 DNA follows: TGTGCCAGCAGTTTAAAGGGGTTAGCTAATGAAAAACTGTTTTTT. Translating it yields CASSLKGLANEKLFF.

The chain couples TRBV7-2 to TRBJ2-7; TRBD1 is a possible D gene (6 bases). CDR3 size: 15 residues. Germline CDR1 reads SGHTA; CDR2 reads FQGNSA. V was trimmed by 5 bases and J by 0 bases, leaving 14 bases between them. The CDR3 region has the DNA TGTGCCAGCAGCCCCCCGACAGGATTCTCCTACGAGCAGTACTTC. Its translation: CASSPPTGFSYEQYF.

V gene TRBV5-1 combines with J gene TRBJ2-7; D may be TRBD2 (6 bases). The CDR3 covers 15 residues. V lost 2 bases, J lost 6 bases, and 18 bases lay in between. Germline lookup yields CDR1 SGHRS and CDR2 YFSETQ. In nucleotides, the CDR3 is TGCGCCAGCAGCTTAGGAGGGAGCAGGGCAGGCGAGCAGTACTTC. It specifies CASSLGGSRAGEQYF. The whole variable domain, filled in from reference TRBV5-1 and TRBJ2-7, reads KAGVTQTPRYLIKTRGQQVTLSCSPISGHRSVSWYQQTPGQGLQFLFEYFSETQRNKGNFPGRFSGRQFSNSRSEMNVSTLELGDSALYLCASSLGGSRAGEQYFGPGTRLTVT.